These T cell receptor beta chains were read from a single sample in a study of cytomegalovirus exposure and HLA in healthy donors. TCRdb keeps only in-frame clones here, not all; method: immunoSEQ multiplex PCR. The sample gives 180,000 or so clones, 82% of which show up once; 1.5% is in the top ten. The sequenced sample was PBMCs. The receptors derive from a male donor in good health and CMV-seronegative. The CDR3 runs from the conserved cysteine through the conserved F or W. Each record gives: clone size, J gene, D gene, V gene, CDR3 protein, CDR3 DNA. D genes are given only for firm matches. Not all rows give a size; the values are once, few, many and, for expanded clones, a class.

>few|TRBJ1-1|NA|TRBV5-1
CASSLDSVAGTEAFF
TGCGCCAGCAGCCTCGATTCTGTCGCGGGCACTGAAGCTTTCTTT
>few|TRBJ1-6|NA|TRBV5-1
CASSPQGGGYNSPLHF
TGCGCCAGCAGCCCACAGGGAGGGGGCTATAATTCACCCCTCCACTTT
>NA|TRBJ1-2|NA|TRBV7-9
CASSLSQGYGYTF
TGTGCCAGCAGCTTATCCCAGGGCTATGGCTACACCTTC
>NA|TRBJ1-4|TRBD1|TRBV7-2
CASSLRIYRGEKLFF
TGTGCCAGCAGCCTCCGAATCTACAGGGGGGAAAAACTGTTTTTT
>NA|TRBJ1-2|NA|TRBV9
CASSVMTGEGGYTF
TGTGCCAGCAGCGTCATGACGGGAGAGGGGGGCTACACCTTC
>NA|TRBJ2-7|TRBD2|TRBV4-2
CASSQDLGLAGSTYEQYF
TGTGCCAGCAGCCAAGATTTGGGACTAGCGGGTTCAACCTACGAGCAGTACTTC
>NA|TRBJ1-2|NA|TRBV4-1
CASSQEEGRNYGYTF
TGCGCCAGCAGCCAAGAGGAGGGGCGAAACTATGGCTACACCTTC
>once|TRBJ2-7|NA|TRBV5-3
CARCSGGEYSYEQYF
TGTGCCAGATGCTCGGGGGGCGAATACTCCTACGAGCAGTACTTC
>NA|TRBJ1-5|NA|TRBV9
CASSPGHSNQPQHF
TGTGCCAGCAGTCCAGGACATAGCAATCAGCCCCAGCATTTT
>few|TRBJ2-1|NA|TRBV5-6
CASNPSGPTYNEQFF
TGTGCCAGCAACCCCAGCGGGCCAACCTACAATGAGCAGTTCTTC
>NA|TRBJ2-1|TRBD1|TRBV2
CASSPIDREKEEQFF
TGTGCCAGCAGTCCAATCGACAGGGAGAAAGAGGAGCAGTTCTTC
>NA|TRBJ1-1|NA|TRBV6-1
CASSELGRAFF
TGTGCCAGCAGTGAGCTGGGGAGGGCTTTCTTT
>NA|TRBJ1-6|NA|TRBV5-6
CASSLERQNSPLHF
TGTGCCAGCAGCTTGGAGAGACAGAATTCACCCCTCCACTTT
>NA|TRBJ2-7|TRBD2|TRBV27
CASSYSGSSYEQYF
TGTGCCAGCAGTTATAGCGGGAGTAGTTACGAGCAGTACTTC
>few|TRBJ2-7|NA|TRBV2
CASSDRGAEQYF
TGTGCCAGCAGTGACAGGGGGGCCGAGCAGTACTTC
>few|TRBJ2-2|NA|TRBV6-5
CASRRGPTGELFF
TGTGCCAGCAGGCGGGGACCGACCGGGGAGCTGTTTTTT
>once|TRBJ2-3|TRBD1|TRBV5-1
CASTDRVSLDTQYF
TGCGCCAGCACCGACAGGGTTAGTTTGGATACGCAGTATTTT
>NA|TRBJ1-1|NA|TRBV15
CATRATNTEAFF
TGTGCCACGAGGGCGACGAACACTGAAGCTTTCTTT
>NA|TRBJ2-1|NA|TRBV23-1
CASSLENEQFF
TGCGCCAGCAGTCTTGAGAATGAGCAGTTCTTC
>few|TRBJ2-2|TRBD1|TRBV7-9
CASSFDRVSGELFF
TGTGCCAGCAGCTTCGACAGGGTCTCCGGGGAGCTGTTTTTT
>NA|TRBJ1-5|TRBD1|TRBV27
CASRDRANQPQHF
TGTGCCAGCAGGGACAGGGCGAATCAGCCCCAGCATTTT
>NA|TRBJ2-7|TRBD1|TRBV6-4
CASSAGTGGNYEQYF
TGTGCCAGCAGTGCCGGGACAGGGGGGAACTACGAGCAGTACTTC
>NA|TRBJ2-3|NA|TRBV2
CASRGRRDSTDTQYF
TGTGCCAGCAGAGGGCGGCGGGATAGCACAGATACGCAGTATTTT
>NA|TRBJ2-7|TRBD2|TRBV6-1
CASSGGLDYEQYF
TGTGCCAGCTCGGGGGGGCTTGACTACGAGCAGTACTTC
>NA|TRBJ1-3|NA|TRBV28
CASSSPRRVPGGNTIYF
TGTGCCAGCAGTTCCCCTCGGCGGGTGCCGGGGGGAAACACCATATATTTT
>NA|TRBJ2-4|NA|TRBV5-1
CASSLELAKNIQYF
TGCGCCAGCAGCTTGGAGCTAGCCAAAAACATTCAGTACTTC
>NA|TRBJ2-6|NA|TRBV9
CASSAHHRNRDTSSGANVLTF
TGTGCCAGCAGCGCACACCATCGAAACCGGGACACAAGCTCTGGGGCCAACGTCCTGACTTTC
>NA|TRBJ1-1|NA|TRBV7-9
CASSLTGLTTEAFF
TGTGCCAGCAGCTTGACAGGTTTAACTACTGAAGCTTTCTTT
>NA|TRBJ2-7|NA|TRBV10-2
CASNAGPTGEQYF
TGCGCCAGCAACGCGGGCCCCACGGGAGAGCAGTACTTC
>NA|TRBJ2-1|NA|TRBV15
CATSRDQAADRFF
TGTGCCACCAGCAGAGATCAAGCAGCGGATCGGTTCTTC
>NA|TRBJ2-7|NA|TRBV19
CASSIGAVIYEQYF
TGTGCCAGTAGTATAGGGGCAGTGATCTACGAGCAGTACTTC
>NA|TRBJ2-7|NA|TRBV30
CAWNRETYEQYF
TGTGCCTGGAACAGGGAGACCTACGAGCAGTACTTC
>NA|TRBJ2-7|NA|TRBV7-3
CASSRGSPLYEQYF
TGTGCCAGCAGTAGAGGATCCCCCCTCTACGAGCAGTACTTC
>few|TRBJ1-3|NA|TRBV27
CASSFGSLNTIYF
TGTGCCAGCAGTTTCGGTTCCCTAAACACCATATATTTT